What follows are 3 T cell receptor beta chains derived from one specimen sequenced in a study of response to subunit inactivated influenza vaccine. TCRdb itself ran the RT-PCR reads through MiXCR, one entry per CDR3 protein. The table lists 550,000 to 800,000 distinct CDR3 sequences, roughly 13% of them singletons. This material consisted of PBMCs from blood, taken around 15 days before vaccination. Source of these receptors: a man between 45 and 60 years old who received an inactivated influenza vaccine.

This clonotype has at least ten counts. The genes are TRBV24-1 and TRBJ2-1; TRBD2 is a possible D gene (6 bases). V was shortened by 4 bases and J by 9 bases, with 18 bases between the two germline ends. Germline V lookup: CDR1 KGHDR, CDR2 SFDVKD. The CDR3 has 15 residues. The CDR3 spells CATSDKSGWGGEQFF. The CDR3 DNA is TGTGCCACCAGTGACAAGAGCGGGTGGGGTGGTGAGCAGTTCTTC.

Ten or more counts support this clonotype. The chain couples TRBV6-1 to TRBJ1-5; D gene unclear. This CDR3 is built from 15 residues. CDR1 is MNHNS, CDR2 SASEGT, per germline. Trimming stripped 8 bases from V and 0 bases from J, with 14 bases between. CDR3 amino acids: CASALMAYSNQPQHF. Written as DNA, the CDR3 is TGTGCCAGCGCCTTGATGGCATATAGCAATCAGCCCCAGCATTTT.

This CDR3 is CASREGVEQYF. In DNA form, the CDR3 reads TGTGCCAGCAGGGAGGGGGTCGAGCAGTACTTC. The chain uses TRBV6-1 and TRBJ2-7; perhaps D is TRBD1 or TRBD2 (6 bases each). CDR3 size: 11 residues. Germline V lookup: CDR1 MNHNS, CDR2 SASEGT. With 6 bases removed from V and 6 bases from J, the gap between germline ends came to 9 bases.